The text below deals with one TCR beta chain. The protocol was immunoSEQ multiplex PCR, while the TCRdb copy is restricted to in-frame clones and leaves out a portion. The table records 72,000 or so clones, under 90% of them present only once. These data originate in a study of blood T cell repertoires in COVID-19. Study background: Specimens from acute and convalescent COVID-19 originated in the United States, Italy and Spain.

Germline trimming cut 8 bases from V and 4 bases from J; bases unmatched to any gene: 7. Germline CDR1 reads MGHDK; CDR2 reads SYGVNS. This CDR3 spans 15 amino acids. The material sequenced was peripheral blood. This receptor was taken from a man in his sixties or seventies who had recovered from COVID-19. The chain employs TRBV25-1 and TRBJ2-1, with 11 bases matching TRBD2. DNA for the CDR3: TGTGCCAGCCGCGGGGCTAGCGGGGGGTACAATGAGCAGTTCTTC. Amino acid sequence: CASRGASGGYNEQFF.